Listed here are 13 T cell receptor beta chains from one sample, sequenced in a study of T-cell reconstitution after alpha-beta-depleted transplantation in children. Preparing the TCRbeta library involved the use of unique molecular identifiers. TCRdb re-called the PCR reads with MiXCR, one entry per CDR3 protein. There are about 870,000 distinct CDR3 sequences in the sample; about 16% occur only once, and just under 5% lies in the top ten. The sample in question was PBMCs, mostly from graft donor cells, obtained 360 days after TCRalphabeta/CD19-depleted stem cell transplant. These receptors were taken from a male patient younger than 18 who had a stem cell transplant for acute lymphoblastic leukemia, so the T cells may come from the graft donor.

The V gene is TRBV20-1, the J gene TRBJ1-5; D uncertain. Between the trimmed V and J ends, which lost 3 bases and 7 bases, there was a span of 10 bases. The CDR3 runs 12 residues. Germline V gene data show CDR1 as DFQATT and CDR2 as SNEGSKA (reference sequence). CDR3 residues: CSASLGSQPQHF. CDR3 nucleotide sequence: TGCAGTGCTAGTTTGGGATCCCAGCCCCAGCATTTT.

V usage is TRBV11-2 and J usage is TRBJ2-1; D not resolved. The germline V and J ends were trimmed by 2 bases and 6 bases, with 8 bases remaining between them. This CDR3 is built from 13 residues. CDR1 is SGHAT and CDR2 is FQNNGV in the germline V gene. DNA of the CDR3: TGTGCCAGCAGCTTAACTAATCCCAATGAGCAGTTCTTC. Encoded protein: CASSLTNPNEQFF.

This clonotype was recorded a few times. V gene TRBV11-2 combines with J gene TRBJ2-7; 7 bases line up with TRBD1. V was clipped by 3 bases and J by 2 bases; unmatched bases: 16. The CDR3 contains 18 residues. CDR1 SGHAT and CDR2 FQNNGV come from the germline V gene. CDR3 sequence reads: CASSFRDSIQPWAYEQYF. The CDR3 nucleotides are TGTGCCAGCAGCTTCCGGGACAGCATCCAACCTTGGGCCTACGAGCAGTACTTC.

The sample holds a few counts of this clonotype. The chain's CDR3 is CASTPPGGSNQPQHF. In DNA form, the CDR3 reads TGTGCCAGCACACCACCCGGAGGGAGCAATCAGCCCCAGCATTTT. The chain employs TRBV12-3 or TRBV12-4 and TRBJ1-5; D remains ambiguous. The CDR3 has 15 amino acids. V was shortened by 7 bases and J by 1 base, with 14 bases between the two germline ends.

This clonotype was found a few times. The CDR3 bases are TGTGCCAGCAGTGTTAGCGGGAGTGATACGCAGTATTTT. It specifies CASSVSGSDTQYF. The V and J genes are TRBV9 and TRBJ2-3; 9 positions match TRBD2. Germline values: CDR1 SGDLS, CDR2 YYNGEE. The CDR3 is 13 amino acids. After removal of 5 bases from V and 6 bases from J, the junction contained 4 bases not matched to a gene.

The chain combines TRBV11-1 with TRBJ2-7; D gene ambiguous. Trimming left V 4 bases short and J 0 bases short, with 16 bases between. This CDR3 contains 16 residues. Germline V CDR1 and CDR2: SGHAT, FQDESV (reference sequence). The CDR3 DNA sequence: TGTGCCAGCAGCTCGCCCGCTAGGACGGACTCCTACGAGCAGTACTTC. Translated: CASSSPARTDSYEQYF. The whole variable domain, remainder taken from reference TRBV11-1 and TRBJ2-7, is EAEVAQSPRYKITEKSQAVAFWCDPISGHATLYWYRQILGQGPELLVQFQDESVVDDSQLPKDRFSAERLKGVDSTLKIQPAELGDSAMYLCASSSPARTDSYEQYFGPGTRLTVT.

The V call is TRBV6-2 or TRBV6-3, the J call TRBJ2-3, with 7 bases fitting TRBD2. The V segment lost 0 bases and the J segment 5 bases; nucleotides outside the gene matches: 5. The CDR3 length is 15 residues. From germline, CDR1 is MNHEY and CDR2 SVGEGT. The CDR3 spells CASSYSGGSKDTQYF. The CDR3 DNA reads as TGTGCCAGCAGTTACTCAGGCGGGAGTAAAGATACGCAGTATTTT.

Ten or more counts support this clonotype. The rearrangement links TRBV12-3 or TRBV12-4 to TRBJ2-7; D uncertain. CDR3 length: 12 residues. V shed 3 bases and J shed 3 bases, with 6 bases lying between them. The CDR3 region is CASSFYSYEQYF. CDR3 coding DNA: TGTGCCAGCAGTTTTTACAGCTACGAGCAGTACTTC.

The V call is TRBV9, the J call TRBJ2-1, with D uncertain. CDR3 length: 16 residues. Germline CDR1 SGDLS, CDR2 YYNGEE. Deletions cut 0 bases from V and 0 bases from J, with 10 bases between. In DNA form, the CDR3 reads TGTGCCAGCAGCGTAGTCGGCTTAAGCTCCTACAATGAGCAGTTCTTC. This sequence encodes CASSVVGLSSYNEQFF.

The sample holds a few counts of this clonotype. V and J are TRBV12-3 or TRBV12-4 and TRBJ2-7; a weak D match, TRBD1 (6 bases). With 5 bases removed from V and 2 bases from J, the gap between germline ends came to 13 bases. This CDR3 region has 14 residues. The CDR3 coding sequence is TGTGCCAGCAGTCGTATGACAGGTACCTACGAGCAGTACTTC. Translation gives CASSRMTGTYEQYF.

This clonotype has only a few counts. The rearrangement joins TRBV9 to TRBJ2-1; maybe TRBD2 (6 bases). The CDR3 is 15 amino acids. V lost 1 base and J lost 8, with 16 bases in between. The germline V gene has CDR1 SGDLS and CDR2 YYNGEE. CDR3 coding DNA: TGTGCCAGCAGCGTAAGAGGGAGGCGGTTGGATGAGCAGTTCTTC. This encodes CASSVRGRRLDEQFF.

This clonotype was seen a few times. This sequence joins TRBV12-3 or TRBV12-4 and TRBJ2-3, with no clear D. Trimming pared 7 bases from V and 2 bases from J, leaving 19 bases between. The CDR3 contains 16 residues. CDR3: CASTKTAHRVTDTQYF. The CDR3 DNA reads as TGTGCCAGCACCAAAACGGCCCATCGGGTCACAGATACGCAGTATTTT.

The V and J genes are TRBV13 and TRBJ2-3, with D perhaps matching TRBD2 (6 bases). V shed 7 bases and J shed 5 bases, with 16 bases lying between them. This CDR3 is built from 14 residues. CDR1 and CDR2 from the germline V gene are PRHDT and FYEKMQ (reference sequence). The CDR3 region has the DNA TGTGCCAGCATCCGGCTACGGGAGTTAGATACGCAGTATTTT. Translating it yields CASIRLRELDTQYF.